This T cell receptor (beta chain) was identified in a study of OX40 agonist ivuxolimab in advanced cancers. Study details: At about 81% male, the cohort had a mean age of roughly 60 years, ranging from about 23 to 79.

Germline V gives CDR1 KGHSH, CDR2 LQKENI. The V and J ends lost 8 bases and 7 bases respectively, with 15 bases between them. CDR3 size: 13 residues. Assay used: immunoSEQ multiplex PCR; TCRdb lists only in-frame clones, some missing. Among roughly 70,000 clones listed, less than 85% were seen once. Findings and caveats of the study: At 0.1 to 3.0 mg/kg, CD4+ and CD8+ blood T cells expanded clonally by week 6.

A remark on this clone: Its antigen is not known.

The source of this sequence is an adult with an advanced solid tumor such as melanoma, head and neck, liver or kidney cancer. The chain carries TRBV18 and TRBJ1-5; D remains ambiguous. Material: CD4+ or CD8+ T cells sorted from blood, obtained in a trial of the OX40 agonist ivuxolimab. This CDR3 is CASAMDTIQPQHF. In nucleotides, the CDR3 is TGTGCCAGCGCTATGGATACCATACAGCCCCAGCATTTT.